This entry concerns a single T cell receptor (beta chain). The antigen remains unidentified. A read error may produce the germline difference seen at one junction end. Combining a sample-barcoded 5' primer with a J-beta primer mix, a second PCR ran for roughly 7 to 12 cycles. TCRdb itself ran the 5' RACE reads through MiXCR, one entry per CDR3 protein. The repertoire holds about 2 million distinct CDR3 sequences, with 40% to 55% as singletons. This entry comes from a study of blood T cells in healthy people across ages. Whole-study findings and limits: Higher naive T cell percentage went strongly together with higher TCR beta diversity.

Germline CDR1 and CDR2: DFQATT and SNEGSKA (reference sequence). The CDR3 spans 12 residues. The origin of this receptor is a woman aged 40 to 55 in good health. Sequenced material: blood. The rearrangement joins TRBV20-1 to TRBJ1-2, with D unresolved. The CDR3 loop is CSARGPRYGYTF. CDR3 nucleotide sequence: TGCAGTGCCAGAGGACCTCGCTATGGCTACACCTTC.